This TCR beta chain originates from a study of OX40 agonist ivuxolimab in advanced cancers. Study conclusions and caveats: Expansion of clones was among the lowest in partial responders at 0.1-3.0 mg/kg. Antigen specificity of clonally expanded peripheral T cells was not established. Among the nonresponders, some also had low normalized T-cell clonal expansion.

Patients with autoimmune history or systemic immunosuppression were excluded. As concerns this clone: The antigen remains unidentified.

Clones were sequenced by immunoSEQ multiplex PCR, and TCRdb holds only the in-frame ones, with some missing. The table has 50,000 to 70,000 clones, less than 90% seen once. This receptor was obtained from an adult with an advanced solid tumor such as melanoma, head and neck, liver or kidney cancer. This specimen was CD4+ or CD8+ T cells sorted from blood, taken in a trial of the OX40 agonist ivuxolimab.

The CDR3 here is CSVEGSGLETQYF. The CDR3 nucleotides read TGCAGCGTTGAGGGCAGTGGTTTAGAGACCCAGTACTTC. The gene calls are TRBV29-1 and TRBJ2-5, with D uncertain. V was clipped by 3 bases and J by 4 bases, with 12 bases between them. CDR1 and CDR2 (germline): SQVTM, ANQGSEA. CDR3 length: 13 amino acids.